These 32 T cell receptor beta chains originate from one sample sequenced in a study of blood T cell repertoires in COVID-19. The data were produced by immunoSEQ multiplex PCR, yet TCRdb's version contains in-frame clones alone and is incomplete. The data hold approximately 100,000 clones, with roughly 82% observed a single time. The material sequenced was peripheral blood. The receptors here all came from a man aged 55 to 69 with acute or convalescent COVID-19.

The chain has TRBV3-1 (or the pseudogene TRBV3-2) and TRBJ1-1; D uncertain. The CDR3 is made up of 14 amino acids. The germline gives CDR1 LGHDT, CDR2 YNNKEL (reference sequence). V was pared by 4 bases and J by 1 base, with 10 bases between. The CDR3 DNA reads as TGTGCCAGCAGCCCCTCTTCCGGGAACACTGAAGCTTTCTTT. It codes for CASSPSSGNTEAFF.

The J gene is TRBJ2-5, the V gene TRBV24-1; 8 positions match TRBD1. V gave up 5 bases and J gave up 2 bases; unmatched junction bases: 9. Germline V gives CDR1 KGHDR, CDR2 SFDVKD. This CDR3 comprises 16 residues. CDR3 sequence reads: CATSVRTGWGQETQYF. CDR3 DNA sequence: TGTGCCACCAGTGTCCGGACAGGGTGGGGACAAGAGACCCAGTACTTC.

V is TRBV21-1 and J is TRBJ1-3; the DNA was not compared with TRBD1, the D call given in the table. TRBV21-1 is shown as a pseudogene. There are 18 residues in the CDR3. CDR3 amino acids: CASKLRDSYLRSGNTIYF. DNA of the CDR3: TGTGCCAGCAAGCTGCGGGACAGCTATTTACGCTCTGGAAACACCATATATTTT.

In its sample, this clone was seen a few times. CDR3 DNA sequence: TGTGCCAGCAGCTCAAGAGGGCCCGAGCAGTACTTC. Its translation: CASSSRGPEQYF. The chain uses TRBV7-9 and TRBJ2-7; D possibly corresponds to TRBD2 (5 bases). With 4 bases removed from V and 6 bases from J, the gap between germline ends came to 10 bases. Germline loops: CDR1 SEHNR, CDR2 FQNEAQ (reference sequence). CDR3 size: 12 residues.

This clone has more than one count but fewer than ten. The chain employs TRBV5-5 and TRBJ2-7; no clear D gene. The CDR3 spans 13 residues. Per germline, CDR1 SGHKS and CDR2 YYEKEE (reference sequence). Trimming stripped 0 bases from V and 5 bases from J, with 9 bases between. The CDR3 region is CASSLGPENEQYF. The DNA for the CDR3 is TGTGCCAGCAGCTTGGGGCCGGAGAACGAGCAGTACTTC. The full variable domain, completed using reference TRBV5-5 and TRBJ2-7, is DAGVTQSPTHLIKTRGQQVTLRCSPISGHKSVSWYQQVLGQGPQFIFQYYEKEERGRGNFPDRFSARQFPNYSSELNVNALLLGDSALYLCASSLGPENEQYFGPGTRLTVT.

This chain joins TRBV5-6 and TRBJ2-7, with 9 bases identical to TRBD1. The CDR3 consists of 13 residues. Germline V gene sequence: CDR1 SGHDT, CDR2 YYEEEE. The trim removed 1 base at V and 8 bases at J, leaving 4 bases unmatched. The CDR3 region has the DNA TGTGCCAGCAGCTTGAGGGACAGGGATAAGCAGTACTTC. Amino acids: CASSLRDRDKQYF.

This clone came up a few times. The chain joins TRBV7-3 to TRBJ1-1; D gene ambiguous. CDR1 SGHTA and CDR2 FQGTGA come from the germline V gene. The CDR3 loop spans 13 amino acids. V dropped 5 bases and J dropped 4 bases, with 11 bases sitting between them. DNA for the CDR3: TGTGCCAGCAGCACCCTCCCAGGCACTGAAGCTTTCTTT. The encoded protein is CASSTLPGTEAFF.

In DNA form, the CDR3 reads TGTGCCAGCAGCTCTGACAGGGGCAATCAGCCCCAGCATTTT. Its protein product is CASSSDRGNQPQHF. The chain has TRBV7-8 and TRBJ1-5, with 7 bases aligning to TRBD1. The junction had 2 bases not matched to a gene; V was cut back by 4 bases and J by 2 bases. From germline, CDR1 is SGHVS and CDR2 FQNEAQ. The CDR3 contains 14 residues.

J is TRBJ1-5 and V is TRBV19, with no clear D. V gave up 7 bases and J gave up 0 bases, with 13 bases separating them. Germline lookup yields CDR1 LNHDA and CDR2 SQIVND (reference sequence). CDR3 length: 15 amino acids. CDR3 nucleotide sequence: TGTGCCAGTACACTAACCGGTTATAGCAATCAGCCCCAGCATTTT. Encoded protein: CASTLTGYSNQPQHF. Full variable domain (missing parts from reference TRBV19 and TRBJ1-5): DGGITQSPKYLFRKEGQNVTLSCEQNLNHDAMYWYRQDPGQGLRLIYYSQIVNDFQKGDIAEGYSVSREKKESFPLTVTSAQKNPTAFYLCASTLTGYSNQPQHFGDGTRLSIL.

V usage is TRBV7-6 and J usage is TRBJ2-1, with TRBD2 matching 8 bases. V was clipped by 5 bases and J by 2 bases; unmatched bases: 8. The CDR3 consists of 16 residues. From germline, CDR1 is SGHVS and CDR2 FNYEAQ. The CDR3 bases are TGTGCCAGCAGCCGTAGGGCGGGAGGTACCTACAATGAGCAGTTCTTC. Its translation: CASSRRAGGTYNEQFF.

The chain has TRBV5-1 and TRBJ1-3; D is possibly TRBD1 (6 bases). Germline V gene data show CDR1 as SGHRS and CDR2 as YFSETQ. The CDR3 is made up of 15 amino acids. The V and J ends lost 4 bases and 4 bases respectively, with 15 bases between them. Here the CDR3 reads CASSDVTGNGNTIYF. As DNA, the CDR3 is TGCGCCAGCAGCGACGTTACAGGGAACGGAAACACCATATATTTT. Together with reference TRBV5-1 and TRBJ1-3, the CDR3 gives the full variable domain: KAGVTQTPRYLIKTRGQQVTLSCSPISGHRSVSWYQQTPGQGLQFLFEYFSETQRNKGNFPGRFSGRQFSNSRSEMNVSTLELGDSALYLCASSDVTGNGNTIYFGEGSWLTVV.

The rearrangement joins TRBV13 to TRBJ1-5; D might be TRBD1 (6 bases). From germline, CDR1 is PRHDT and CDR2 FYEKMQ (reference sequence). V was cut by 5 bases and J by 3 bases, with 14 bases left in between. The CDR3 length is 15 residues. The CDR3 nucleotides read TGTGCCAGCAGCCAGGACAGTCGAATCAATCAGCCCCAGCATTTT. It is translated as CASSQDSRINQPQHF.

The J gene is TRBJ1-2, the V gene TRBV9; TRBD1 aligns across 7 bases. V was clipped by 3 bases and J by 8 bases; unmatched bases: 13. Looked up from germline, CDR1 is SGDLS and CDR2 is YYNGEE. The CDR3 has 15 amino acids. The CDR3 DNA is TGTGCCAGCAGCGGACAGGGAGATATCATTGGGGGCTACACCTTC. Translated, it gives CASSGQGDIIGGYTF.

The chain employs TRBV7-9 and TRBJ1-4; the D gene is possibly TRBD1 (6 bases). This CDR3 region has 14 residues. Germline V CDR1 and CDR2: SEHNR, FQNEAQ (reference sequence). Deletions cut 3 bases from V and 8 bases from J, with 13 bases between. Here the CDR3 DNA reads TGTGCCAGCAGCTTGGGGGCACAGGGCGAAAAACTGTTTTTT. This sequence encodes CASSLGAQGEKLFF.

In DNA form, the CDR3 reads TGTGCCAGCAGCTCCTACAGGGATGGGGATCAGCCCCAGCATTTT. Translated: CASSSYRDGDQPQHF. This chain uses TRBV7-9 with TRBJ1-5; D is perhaps TRBD1 (6 bases). The CDR3 is 15 amino acids. CDR1 is SEHNR, CDR2 FQNEAQ, per germline (reference sequence). With 4 bases removed from V and 5 bases from J, the gap between germline ends came to 15 bases.

This chain joins TRBV13 and TRBJ1-5; a weak D match, TRBD1 (6 bases). CDR3 length: 16 residues. Trimming removed 5 bases from V and 0 bases from J, with 14 bases in between. Germline CDR1 reads PRHDT; CDR2 reads FYEKMQ (reference sequence). The CDR3 sequence is CASSQTQGTSNQPQHF. As DNA, the CDR3 is TGTGCCAGCAGCCAAACACAGGGTACTAGCAATCAGCCCCAGCATTTT.

The genes are TRBV7-9 and TRBJ2-7, with D possibly matching TRBD2 (6 bases). The CDR3 is made up of 13 amino acids. The ends were cut back, 6 bases at V and 5 bases at J, with 14 bases in the middle. Germline V gives CDR1 SEHNR, CDR2 FQNEAQ (reference sequence). The CDR3 DNA reads as TGTGCCAGCAGGGAGGGCTTGGGAAACGAGCAGTACTTC. It is translated as CASREGLGNEQYF.

In DNA form, the CDR3 reads TGTGCCAGCAGACGGGACACTGAGGGTGGCTACACCTTC. Translated: CASRRDTEGGYTF. The chain has TRBV3-1 (or the pseudogene TRBV3-2) and TRBJ1-2; a weak D match, TRBD1 (6 bases). Germline values: CDR1 LGHDT, CDR2 YNNKEL (reference sequence). Trimming stripped 6 bases from V and 7 bases from J, with 15 bases between. This CDR3 is built from 13 residues.

This chain uses TRBV5-4 with TRBJ1-1, with 10 bases aligning to TRBD1. The CDR3 is 15 amino acids. Germline V gene data show CDR1 as SGHNT and CDR2 as YYREEE (reference sequence). Germline trimming cut 3 bases from V and 4 bases from J; bases unmatched to any gene: 6. CDR3 region: CASSSDRGRRTEAFF. The CDR3 nucleotides are TGTGCCAGCAGCTCCGACAGGGGGCGACGCACTGAAGCTTTCTTT.

The chain recombines TRBV4-1 with TRBJ2-3; the D gene is possibly TRBD1 (5 bases). The length of the CDR3 is 13 residues. The V end lost 4 bases, the J end lost 4 bases, and 9 bases lay between the germline ends. The germline V gene encodes CDR1 MGHRA and CDR2 YSYEKL. In DNA, the CDR3 is TGCGCCAGCAGCCCCTTGACAGCAGATACGCAGTATTTT. It yields the protein CASSPLTADTQYF.

The rearrangement uses TRBV5-1 and TRBJ1-6; D perhaps matches TRBD1 (5 bases). CDR1 is SGHRS, CDR2 YFSETQ, per germline. V was cut by 4 bases and J by 9 bases, with 17 bases left in between. CDR3 length: 15 amino acids. The CDR3 coding sequence is TGCGCCAGCAGCGGGCAGGGAGGTGGGATTTCACCCCTCCACTTT. Its translation is CASSGQGGGISPLHF.

The chain employs TRBV4-1 and TRBJ1-5; 7 bases are shared with TRBD1. This CDR3 comprises 16 residues. The J segment lost 4 bases and the V segment lost 4 bases, leaving 10 bases of the junction unmatched. Germline V gene lookup returns CDR1 MGHRA and CDR2 YSYEKL. CDR3 in DNA: TGCGCCAGCAGCCTTGCACCGGGACAGTCGAATCAGCCCCAGCATTTT. Translated: CASSLAPGQSNQPQHF.

This clone came up a few times. V is TRBV3-1 (or the pseudogene TRBV3-2) and J is TRBJ1-1; 8 nucleotides match TRBD1. This CDR3 has 15 amino acids. Looked up from germline, CDR1 is LGHDT and CDR2 is YNNKEL (reference sequence). V lost 1 base, J lost 1 base, and 2 bases stayed unmatched. In nucleotides, the CDR3 is TGTGCCAGCAGCCAAGTAGGACAGGGGAACACTGAAGCTTTCTTT. Translation: CASSQVGQGNTEAFF.

This clone was seen a handful of times. DNA for the CDR3: TGCAGTGCTGTACCCAGGGATGCGGCTTTCTTT. It encodes CSAVPRDAAFF. V gene TRBV20-1 combines with J gene TRBJ1-1; TRBD1 is a possible D gene (5 bases). CDR1 is DFQATT, CDR2 SNEGSKA, per germline (reference sequence). Trimming removed 5 bases at V and 11 bases at J, with 15 bases between. The CDR3 has 11 amino acids.

The genes are TRBV5-1 and TRBJ2-5; D is unclear. From germline, CDR1 is SGHRS and CDR2 YFSETQ. The CDR3 is 15 amino acids. With 1 base removed from V and 2 bases from J, the gap between germline ends came to 12 bases. The CDR3 DNA sequence: TGCGCCAGCAGCTTGCAACCCGGGTATCAAGAGACCCAGTACTTC. Its protein is CASSLQPGYQETQYF.

This clone was detected only once. This sequence joins TRBV10-3 and TRBJ1-1; D might be TRBD1 (5 bases). The CDR3 is 15 residues long. The V gene's germline CDR1 is ENHRY and CDR2 SYGVKD. Trimming pared 3 bases from V and 2 bases from J, leaving 13 bases between. CDR3 in amino acids: CAISELGQGNTEAFF. CDR3 DNA sequence: TGTGCCATCAGTGAATTGGGGCAGGGTAACACTGAAGCTTTCTTT.

The rearrangement joins TRBV9 to TRBJ1-2; 9 nucleotides agree with TRBD1. Germline V lookup: CDR1 SGDLS, CDR2 YYNGEE. CDR3 length: 15 residues. V lost 3 bases, J lost 5 bases, and 8 bases stayed unmatched. The CDR3 coding sequence is TGTGCCAGCAGCGACGATATGGGGACAGGGTATGGCTACACCTTC. Translated, it gives CASSDDMGTGYGYTF.

This sequence joins TRBV5-8 and TRBJ1-6; D remains ambiguous. The CDR3 covers 13 residues. The germline V gene has CDR1 SGHTS and CDR2 YDEGEE. V gave up 0 bases and J gave up 11 bases, with 9 bases separating them. In DNA, the CDR3 is TGTGCCAGCAGCTTGGCTGGCCCCGCACCCCTCCACTTT. Its translation is CASSLAGPAPLHF. The variable domain in full, with the rest retrieved from reference TRBV5-8 and TRBJ1-6, is EAGVTQSPTHLIKTRGQQATLRCSPISGHTSVYWYQQALGLGLQFLLWYDEGEERNRGNFPPRFSGRQFPNYSSELNVNALELEDSALYLCASSLAGPAPLHFGNGTRLTVT.

There are a few counts of this clone. CDR3 DNA: TGTGCCAGCAGGTCGGCGGGGGTACGAGAGACCCAGTACTTC. This gives the protein CASRSAGVRETQYF. V is TRBV27 and J is TRBJ2-5; TRBD2 aligns across 7 bases. Germline trimming cut 6 bases from V and 4 bases from J; bases unmatched to any gene: 8. The CDR3 contains 14 residues. CDR1 and CDR2 (germline): MNHEY, SMNVEV (reference sequence).

This chain links TRBV7-2 with TRBJ2-1; 7 bases are a match to TRBD1. Germline CDR1 SGHTA, CDR2 FQGNSA. J gave up 2 bases and V 2 bases, and 12 bases lay outside the gene matches. The CDR3 length is 18 residues. The CDR3, as DNA: TGTGCCAGCAGCTTAACTAGGGGGTCCGGGACAGCCTACAATGAGCAGTTCTTC. As protein: CASSLTRGSGTAYNEQFF.

The CDR3: CASSFPRPLKRDGSYNEQFF. The CDR3 coding sequence is TGTGCCAGCAGTTTTCCTCGCCCACTCAAGCGGGACGGGTCCTACAATGAGCAGTTCTTC. V is TRBV28 and J is TRBJ2-1; 7 bases are shared with TRBD2. CDR1 MDHEN and CDR2 SYDVKM come from the germline V gene. The V gene end was trimmed by 3 bases and the J gene end by 1 base; junction bases not matched to a gene: 18. This CDR3 comprises 20 residues.

The rearrangement joins TRBV5-1 to TRBJ2-7, with 9 bases identical to TRBD1. The CDR3 covers 12 residues. Unmatched junction bases numbered 9, after V lost 4 bases and J lost 13 bases. Germline V gene sequence: CDR1 SGHRS, CDR2 YFSETQ. In nucleotides, the CDR3 is TGCGCCAGCAGCGTAGGGGACAGGGAACGTTACTTC. Translating gives CASSVGDRERYF.